Listed here are 10 T cell receptor beta chains from one sample, sequenced in a study of EBV T-cell therapy then PD-1 blockade in nasopharyngeal carcinoma. Treatment specified: AdE1-LMPpoly-expanded autologous EBV-specific T-cell therapy followed by anti-PD-1 nivolumab. Their antigens are not known. The method was immunoSEQ multiplex PCR; TCRdb's version includes in-frame clones alone and lacks a portion of them. This table holds 24,000 or so clones, over 70% found once. Sequencing was performed on CD8+ T cells from blood, taken between days 55 and 70 from a patient whose treatment included autologous EBV-specific T cells and nivolumab. These receptors were collected from a man aged 40-55 years with nasopharyngeal carcinoma.

This clone was found a few times. The chain recombines TRBV19 with TRBJ1-2, with D uncertain. CDR3 size: 12 residues. Per the germline V gene, CDR1 is LNHDA and CDR2 is SQIVND (reference sequence). Between the trimmed V and J ends, which lost 3 bases and 6 bases, there was a span of 8 bases. CDR3 in amino acids: CASSIGADGYTF. In nucleotides, the CDR3 is TGTGCCAGTAGTATTGGCGCGGATGGCTACACCTTC. Drawing the rest from reference TRBV19 and TRBJ1-2, the complete variable domain is DGGITQSPKYLFRKEGQNVTLSCEQNLNHDAMYWYRQDPGQGLRLIYYSQIVNDFQKGDIAEGYSVSREKKESFPLTVTSAQKNPTAFYLCASSIGADGYTFGSGTRLTVV.

This clone was seen ten or more times. V gene TRBV5-5 combines with J gene TRBJ1-5; D is unresolved. The CDR3 runs 16 residues. Germline CDR1 and CDR2: SGHKS and YYEKEE (reference sequence). Trimming cost V 2 bases and J 0 bases, with 12 bases left between them. CDR3 loop: CASSLLPPYSNQPQHF. DNA of the CDR3: TGTGCCAGCAGCTTACTACCCCCCTATAGCAATCAGCCCCAGCATTTT.

The chain joins TRBV15 to TRBJ2-1, with 8 bases identical to TRBD2. Germline assignment: CDR1 LNHNV and CDR2 YYDKDF (reference sequence). V lost 11 bases and J lost 0; bases outside the gene matches: 6. CDR3 length equals 14 residues. For the CDR3, the DNA is TGTGCCTTAAGCGGGGGACCCTCCTACAATGAGCAGTTCTTC. Translating it yields CALSGGPSYNEQFF.

The genes are TRBV5-4 and TRBJ1-1, with D unclear. The CDR3 sequence is 14 residues long. CDR1 SGHNT and CDR2 YYREEE come from the germline V gene (reference sequence). Trimming removed 3 bases at V and 5 bases at J, with 14 bases between. This CDR3 reads CASSSSIKLTEAFF. CDR3 nucleotides: TGTGCCAGCAGCTCATCTATTAAGTTGACTGAAGCTTTCTTT.

This clone is a singleton in its sample. The chain recombines TRBV7-2 with TRBJ2-3, with 7 bases that match TRBD2. The CDR3 covers 15 residues. Trimming took 4 bases from V and 0 from J; bases not matched to a gene: 4. Germline CDR1 and CDR2: SGHTA and FQGNSA. The CDR3 DNA follows: TGTGCCAGCAGCTCCGGGACTACCAGCACAGATACGCAGTATTTT. Translation gives CASSSGTTSTDTQYF.

V usage is TRBV19 and J usage is TRBJ2-7; D is perhaps TRBD2 (6 bases). CDR1 and CDR2 from the germline V gene are LNHDA and SQIVND (reference sequence). CDR3 length: 12 amino acids. V lost 5 bases and J 3 bases, leaving 8 bases between the germline ends. The CDR3 sequence is CASSPGGYEQYF. DNA for the CDR3: TGTGCCAGTAGTCCCGGGGGCTACGAGCAGTACTTC.

The table lists this clone with a count of one. The chain couples TRBV25-1 to TRBJ2-5, with TRBD1 matching 8 bases. After removal of 6 bases from V and 8 bases from J, the junction contained 5 bases not matched to a gene. Germline CDR1 reads MGHDK; CDR2 reads SYGVNS. The CDR3 contains 12 residues. The CDR3 region has the DNA TGTGCCAGCAGGGACAGGGAAGTTACCCAGTACTTC. This encodes CASRDREVTQYF. The whole variable domain, remainder taken from reference TRBV25-1 and TRBJ2-5, is EADIYQTPRYLVIGTGKKITLECSQTMGHDKMYWYQQDPGMELHLIHYSYGVNSTEKGDLSSESTVSRIRTEHFPLTLESARPSHTSQYLCASRDREVTQYFGPGTRLLVL.

This chain links TRBV4-3 with TRBJ2-7; TRBD1 matches 11 bases. The CDR3 runs 16 residues. In germline, CDR1 is LGHNA, CDR2 YSLEER. J was trimmed by 4 bases and V by 4 bases; bases with no gene match: 9. Here the CDR3 reads CASSPPRDRGCYEQYF. The CDR3 nucleotides are TGCGCCAGCAGCCCGCCTAGGGACAGGGGGTGTTACGAGCAGTACTTC.

V is TRBV27 and J is TRBJ2-7; D is possibly TRBD2 (5 bases). The CDR3 length is 12 residues. The germline CDR1 and CDR2 sequences are MNHEY and SMNVEV (reference sequence). The V and J ends lost 6 bases and 9 bases respectively, with 15 bases between them. This CDR3 reads CASSTGGLGQYF. DNA for the CDR3: TGTGCCAGCAGCACTGGCGGGTTGGGGCAGTACTTC.

The CDR3 region is CASSLGQGANTEAFF. The CDR3 DNA is TGTGCCAGCAGCCTCGGGCAGGGGGCCAACACTGAAGCTTTCTTT. The rearrangement uses TRBV7-9 and TRBJ1-1; 8 bases map to TRBD1. The CDR3 contains 15 residues. V shed 5 bases, J shed 2 bases, and the junction held 7 bases outside the gene matches. Germline V CDR1 and CDR2: SEHNR, FQNEAQ (reference sequence).